The present entry profiles one T cell receptor beta chain with its context. Its antigen is undetermined. Using viral peptide pools, the ViraFEST assay grew out antigen-specific CD4+ T cells prior to sequencing. Following a roughly 9-day culture, CD4+ T cells were purified. The infection with SARS-CoV-2 (confirmed by PCR) occurred in this person between March and December 2020. Cultivation was performed at around 2 million PBMC per well with roughly 10 IU/ml IL-2 and 9.5 to 10 ug/ml peptides added. The data derive from a study of vaccination effects on CD4 cells after COVID-19. The repertoire was sequenced with immunoSEQ multiplex PCR; TCRdb's copy has only in-frame clones and lacks some. Counted here are tens of thousands of clones, around 69% occurring once; the ten biggest clones make up approximately 17%. Whole-study results and caveats: Marked clonal contraction of infection- and vaccine-induced clones was seen late after vaccination. Recruitment yielded few convalescent patients, and the study had no early post-infection timepoints.

The TCR was taken from a human donor who had a prior SARS-CoV-2 infection. The sequenced sample was CD4+ T cells from PBMCs cultured with HCoV-NL63 spike peptides, obtained before COVID-19 vaccination.

The DNA of the CDR3 is TGTGCCAGCAGTTCGATTCAGGGACTCAATAATTCACCCCTCCACTTT. As protein: CASSSIQGLNNSPLHF. This chain uses TRBV6-6 with TRBJ1-6; tentative D call: TRBD1 (5 bases). Trimming shortened V by 4 bases and J by 5 bases, and 15 bases separated the two germline ends. There are 16 residues in the CDR3. CDR1 MNHNY and CDR2 SVGAGI come from the germline V gene (reference sequence).